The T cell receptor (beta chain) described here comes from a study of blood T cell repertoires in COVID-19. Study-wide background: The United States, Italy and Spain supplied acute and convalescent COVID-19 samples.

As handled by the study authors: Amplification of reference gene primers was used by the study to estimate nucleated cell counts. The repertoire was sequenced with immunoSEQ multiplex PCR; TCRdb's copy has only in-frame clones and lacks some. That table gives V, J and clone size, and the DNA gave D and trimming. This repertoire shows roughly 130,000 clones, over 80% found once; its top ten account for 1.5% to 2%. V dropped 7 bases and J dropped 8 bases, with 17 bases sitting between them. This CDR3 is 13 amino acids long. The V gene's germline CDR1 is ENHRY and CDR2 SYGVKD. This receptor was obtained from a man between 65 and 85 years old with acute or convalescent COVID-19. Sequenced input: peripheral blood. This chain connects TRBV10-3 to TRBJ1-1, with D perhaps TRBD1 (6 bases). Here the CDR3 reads CAINDNRAREAFF. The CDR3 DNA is TGTGCCATCAATGACAACAGGGCAAGGGAAGCTTTCTTT.